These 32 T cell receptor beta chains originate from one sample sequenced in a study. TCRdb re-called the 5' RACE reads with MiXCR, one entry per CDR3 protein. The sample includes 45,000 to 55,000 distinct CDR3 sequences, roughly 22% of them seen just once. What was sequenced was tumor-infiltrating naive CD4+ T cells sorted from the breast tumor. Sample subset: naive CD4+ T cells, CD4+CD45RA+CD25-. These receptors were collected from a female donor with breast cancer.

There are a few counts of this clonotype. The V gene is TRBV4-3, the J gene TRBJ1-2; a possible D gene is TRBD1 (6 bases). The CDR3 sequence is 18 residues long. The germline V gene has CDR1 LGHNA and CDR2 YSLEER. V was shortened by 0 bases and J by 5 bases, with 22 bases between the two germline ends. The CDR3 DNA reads TGCGCCAGCAGCCAAGAGACAAGTGGTTCAGGGGCATTATATGGCTACACCTTC. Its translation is CASSQETSGSGALYGYTF.

The CDR3 DNA reads TGTGCCAGCACCTTCGACAGGGTGAACACTGAAGCTTTCTTT. Translated: CASTFDRVNTEAFF. V gene TRBV12-3 or TRBV12-4 combines with J gene TRBJ1-1; 7 bases agree with TRBD1. There are 14 residues in the CDR3. The junction had 5 bases not matched to a gene; V was cut back by 7 bases and J by 0 bases.

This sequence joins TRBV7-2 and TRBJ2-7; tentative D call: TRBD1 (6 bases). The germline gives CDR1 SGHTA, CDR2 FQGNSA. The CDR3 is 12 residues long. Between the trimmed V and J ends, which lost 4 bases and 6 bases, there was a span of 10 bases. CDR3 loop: CASSSRQVEQYF. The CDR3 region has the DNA TGTGCCAGCAGCTCGAGACAGGTCGAGCAGTACTTC.

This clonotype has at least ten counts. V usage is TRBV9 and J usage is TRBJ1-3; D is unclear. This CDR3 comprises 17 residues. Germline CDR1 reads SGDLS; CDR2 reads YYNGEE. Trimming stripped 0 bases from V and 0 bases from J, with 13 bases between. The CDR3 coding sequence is TGTGCCAGCAGCGTAGAAGGGATCGCCAACTCTGGAAACACCATATATTTT. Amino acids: CASSVEGIANSGNTIYF.

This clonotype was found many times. Here the CDR3 reads CASSPGGGTGANVLTF. The CDR3 bases are TGCGCCAGCAGCCCCGGAGGGGGGACTGGGGCCAACGTCCTGACTTTC. V and J are TRBV5-1 and TRBJ2-6; D may match TRBD1 or TRBD2 (6 bases each). The CDR3 spans 16 residues. V was trimmed by 4 bases and J by 2 bases, leaving 13 bases between them. Germline V gives CDR1 SGHRS, CDR2 YFSETQ.

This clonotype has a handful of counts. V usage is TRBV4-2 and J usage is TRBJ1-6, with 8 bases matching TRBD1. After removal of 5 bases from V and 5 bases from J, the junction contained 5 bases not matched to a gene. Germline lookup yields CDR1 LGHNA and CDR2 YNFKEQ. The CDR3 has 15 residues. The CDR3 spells CASSFRTGNNSPLHF. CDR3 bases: TGTGCCAGCAGCTTCCGGACAGGGAATAATTCACCCCTCCACTTT.

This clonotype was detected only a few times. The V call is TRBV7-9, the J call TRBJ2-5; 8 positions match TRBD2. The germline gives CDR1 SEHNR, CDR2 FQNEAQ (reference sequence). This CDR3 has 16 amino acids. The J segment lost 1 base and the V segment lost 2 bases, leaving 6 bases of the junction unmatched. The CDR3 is CASSLTSGLSQETQYF. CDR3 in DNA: TGTGCCAGCAGCTTAACTAGCGGACTATCCCAAGAGACCCAGTACTTC.

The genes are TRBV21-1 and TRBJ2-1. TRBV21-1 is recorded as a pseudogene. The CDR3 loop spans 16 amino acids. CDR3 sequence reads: CASSKARELSYNEQFF. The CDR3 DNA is TGTGCCAGCAGCAAAGCCCGGGAGCTGTCCTACAATGAGCAGTTCTTC.

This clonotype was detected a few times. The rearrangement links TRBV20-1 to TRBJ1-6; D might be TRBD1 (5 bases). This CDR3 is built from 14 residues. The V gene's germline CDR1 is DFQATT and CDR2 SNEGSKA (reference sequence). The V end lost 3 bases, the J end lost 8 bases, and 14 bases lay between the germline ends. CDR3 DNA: TGCAGTGCTAGTGGGGGGGGGATTCATTCACCCCTCCACTTT. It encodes CSASGGGIHSPLHF.

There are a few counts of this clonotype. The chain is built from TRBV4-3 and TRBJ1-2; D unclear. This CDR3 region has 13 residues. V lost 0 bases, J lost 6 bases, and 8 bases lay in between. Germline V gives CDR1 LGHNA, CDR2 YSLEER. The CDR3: CASSQDRVNGYTF. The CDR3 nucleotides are TGCGCCAGCAGCCAAGATCGGGTGAATGGCTACACCTTC.

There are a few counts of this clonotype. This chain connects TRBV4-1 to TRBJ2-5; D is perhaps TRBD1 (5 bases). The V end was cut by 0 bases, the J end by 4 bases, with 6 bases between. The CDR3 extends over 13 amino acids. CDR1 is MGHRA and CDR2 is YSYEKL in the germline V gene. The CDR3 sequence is CASSQDQGETQYF. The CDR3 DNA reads TGCGCCAGCAGCCAAGATCAGGGAGAGACCCAGTACTTC.

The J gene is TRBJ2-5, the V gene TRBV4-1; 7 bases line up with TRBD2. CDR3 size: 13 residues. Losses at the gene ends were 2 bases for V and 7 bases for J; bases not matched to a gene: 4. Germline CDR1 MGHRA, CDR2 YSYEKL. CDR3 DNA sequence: TGCGCCAGCAGCCAAAACCGCGGGGGGACCCAGTACTTC. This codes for CASSQNRGGTQYF.

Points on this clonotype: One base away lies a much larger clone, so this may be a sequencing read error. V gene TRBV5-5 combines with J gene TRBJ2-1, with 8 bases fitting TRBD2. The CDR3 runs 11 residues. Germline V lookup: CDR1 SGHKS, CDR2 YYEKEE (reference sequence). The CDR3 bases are TGTGCCAGCAGCTGGGATACACTAGCGGCCTTC. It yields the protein CASSWDTLAAF. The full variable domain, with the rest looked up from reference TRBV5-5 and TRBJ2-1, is DAGVTQSPTHLIKTRGQQVTLRCSPISGHKSVSWYQQVLGQGPQFIFQYYEKEERGRGNFPDRFSARQFPNYSSELNVNALLLGDSALYLCASSWDTLAAFGPGTRLTVL.

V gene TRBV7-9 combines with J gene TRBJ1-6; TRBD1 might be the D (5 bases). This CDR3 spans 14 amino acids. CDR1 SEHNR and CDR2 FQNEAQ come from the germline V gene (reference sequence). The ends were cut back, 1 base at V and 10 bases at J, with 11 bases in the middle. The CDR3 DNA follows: TGTGCCAGCAGCTTAGGGGGCGGAGGGTCACCCCTCCACTTT. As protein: CASSLGGGGSPLHF. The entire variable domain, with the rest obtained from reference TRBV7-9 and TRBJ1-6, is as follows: DTGVSQNPRHKITKRGQNVTFRCDPISEHNRLYWYRQTLGQGPEFLTYFQNEAQLEKSRLLSDRFSAERPKGSFSTLEIQRTEQGDSAMYLCASSLGGGGSPLHFGNGTRLTVT.

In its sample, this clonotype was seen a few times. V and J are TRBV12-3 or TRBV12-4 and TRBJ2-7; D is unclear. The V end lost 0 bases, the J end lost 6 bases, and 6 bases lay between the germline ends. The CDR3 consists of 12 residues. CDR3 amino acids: CASSLAPSEQYF. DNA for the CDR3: TGTGCCAGCAGTTTAGCGCCCTCCGAGCAGTACTTC.

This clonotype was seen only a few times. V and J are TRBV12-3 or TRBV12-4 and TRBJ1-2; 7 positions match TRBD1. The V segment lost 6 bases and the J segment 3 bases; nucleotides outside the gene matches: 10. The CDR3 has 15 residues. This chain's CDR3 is CASSPLGQMYYGYTF. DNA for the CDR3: TGTGCCAGCAGCCCCTTGGGACAGATGTACTATGGCTACACCTTC.

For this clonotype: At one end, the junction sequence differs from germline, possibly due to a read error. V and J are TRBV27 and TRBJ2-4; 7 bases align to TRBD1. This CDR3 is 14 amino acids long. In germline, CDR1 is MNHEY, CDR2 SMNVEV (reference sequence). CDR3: CASRKPGQKSIQYF. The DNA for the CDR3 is TGTGCCAGCAGAAAACCGGGACAGAAAAGCATTCAGTACTTC.

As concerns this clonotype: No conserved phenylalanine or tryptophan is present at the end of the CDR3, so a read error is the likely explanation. The CDR3 here is CASSRGDSYEQYS. The CDR3, as DNA: TGTGCCAGCAGCCGGGGTGACTCCTACGAGCAGTACTCC. This rearrangement joins TRBV7-9 to TRBJ2-7; a possible D gene is TRBD2 (5 bases). In germline, CDR1 is SEHNR, CDR2 FQNEAQ (reference sequence). The CDR3 is 13 amino acids. The V gene lost 5 bases and the J gene lost 0 bases, with 8 bases spanning the gap.

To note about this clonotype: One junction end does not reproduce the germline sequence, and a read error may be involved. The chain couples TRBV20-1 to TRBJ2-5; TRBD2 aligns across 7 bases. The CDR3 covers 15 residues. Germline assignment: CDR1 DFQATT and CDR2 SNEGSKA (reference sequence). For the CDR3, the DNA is TGCCGTGCCAGCTTTGTGGGAGGGCCTGAGGAGACCCAGTACTTC. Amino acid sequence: CRASFVGGPEETQYF.

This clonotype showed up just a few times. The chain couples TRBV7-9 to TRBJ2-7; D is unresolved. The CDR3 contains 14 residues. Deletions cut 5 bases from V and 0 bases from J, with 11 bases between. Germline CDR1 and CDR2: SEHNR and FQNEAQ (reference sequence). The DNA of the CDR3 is TGTGCCAGCAGCCCCCGTAGGAGCTCCTACGAGCAGTACTTC. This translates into CASSPRRSSYEQYF.

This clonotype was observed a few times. CDR3 sequence reads: CASSRLGTTNEKLFF. In DNA form, the CDR3 reads TGTGCCAGCAGTCGCCTCGGGACAACTAATGAAAAACTGTTTTTT. The gene calls are TRBV2 and TRBJ1-4; no firm D call. Trimming took 5 bases from V and 0 from J, leaving 10 bases between them. Germline lookup yields CDR1 SNHLY and CDR2 FYNNEI. This CDR3 is 15 amino acids long.

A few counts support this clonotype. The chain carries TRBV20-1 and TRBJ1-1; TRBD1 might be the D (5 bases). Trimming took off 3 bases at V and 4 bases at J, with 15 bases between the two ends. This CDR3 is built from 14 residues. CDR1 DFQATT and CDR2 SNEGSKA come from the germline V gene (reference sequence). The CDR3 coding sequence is TGCAGTGCTAGCCCGGGGGGGGTCTCCACTGAAGCTTTCTTT. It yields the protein CSASPGGVSTEAFF.

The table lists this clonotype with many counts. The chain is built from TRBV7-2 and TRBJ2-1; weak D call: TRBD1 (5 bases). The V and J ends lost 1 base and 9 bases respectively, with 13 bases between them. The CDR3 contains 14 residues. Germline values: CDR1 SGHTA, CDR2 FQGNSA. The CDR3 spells CASSLGTTVGEQFF. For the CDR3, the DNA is TGTGCCAGCAGCTTAGGGACAACGGTAGGTGAGCAGTTCTTC.

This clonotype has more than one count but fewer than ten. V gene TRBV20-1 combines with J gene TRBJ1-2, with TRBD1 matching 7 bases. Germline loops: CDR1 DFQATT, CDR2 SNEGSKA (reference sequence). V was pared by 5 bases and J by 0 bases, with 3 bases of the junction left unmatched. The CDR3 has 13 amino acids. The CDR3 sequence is CSAPGQPNYGYTF. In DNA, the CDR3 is TGCAGTGCTCCGGGACAGCCTAACTATGGCTACACCTTC.

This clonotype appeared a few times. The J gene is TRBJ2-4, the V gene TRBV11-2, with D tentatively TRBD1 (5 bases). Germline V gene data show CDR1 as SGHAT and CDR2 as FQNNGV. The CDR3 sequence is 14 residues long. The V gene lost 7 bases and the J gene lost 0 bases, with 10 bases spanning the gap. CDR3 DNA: TGTGCCAGCACCTCCGACAGAGCCAAAAACATTCAGTACTTC. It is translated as CASTSDRAKNIQYF.

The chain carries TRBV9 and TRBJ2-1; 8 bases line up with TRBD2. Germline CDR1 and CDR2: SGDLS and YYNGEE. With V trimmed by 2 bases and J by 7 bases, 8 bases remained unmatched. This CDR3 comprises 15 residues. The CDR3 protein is CASSVNGGRSNEQFF. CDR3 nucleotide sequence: TGTGCCAGCAGCGTCAATGGCGGGAGGTCTAATGAGCAGTTCTTC.

This CDR3 is CSVEDRGTYGYTF. The DNA of the CDR3 is TGCAGCGTTGAAGATAGGGGAACCTATGGCTACACCTTC. The genes are TRBV29-1 and TRBJ1-2, with D possibly being TRBD1 (5 bases). Germline values: CDR1 SQVTM, CDR2 ANQGSEA. This CDR3 is built from 13 residues. Trimming left V 0 bases short and J 4 bases short, with 9 bases between.

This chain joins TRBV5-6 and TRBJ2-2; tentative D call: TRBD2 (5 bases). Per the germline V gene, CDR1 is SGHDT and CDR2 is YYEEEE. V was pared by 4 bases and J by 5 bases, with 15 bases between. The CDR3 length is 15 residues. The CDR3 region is CASSPRGNPTGELFF. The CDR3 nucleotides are TGTGCCAGCAGCCCCCGGGGTAACCCTACCGGGGAGCTGTTTTTT. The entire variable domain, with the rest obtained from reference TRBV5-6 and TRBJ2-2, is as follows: DAGVTQSPTHLIKTRGQQVTLRCSPKSGHDTVSWYQQALGQGPQFIFQYYEEEERQRGNFPDRFSGHQFPNYSSELNVNALLLGDSALYLCASSPRGNPTGELFFGEGSRLTVL.

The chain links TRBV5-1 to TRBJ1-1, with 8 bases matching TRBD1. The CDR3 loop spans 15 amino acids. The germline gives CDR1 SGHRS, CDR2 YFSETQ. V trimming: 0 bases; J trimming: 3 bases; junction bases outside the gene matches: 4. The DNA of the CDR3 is TGCGCCAGCAGCTTGGGAGGACAGGGATACACTGAAGCTTTCTTT. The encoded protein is CASSLGGQGYTEAFF.

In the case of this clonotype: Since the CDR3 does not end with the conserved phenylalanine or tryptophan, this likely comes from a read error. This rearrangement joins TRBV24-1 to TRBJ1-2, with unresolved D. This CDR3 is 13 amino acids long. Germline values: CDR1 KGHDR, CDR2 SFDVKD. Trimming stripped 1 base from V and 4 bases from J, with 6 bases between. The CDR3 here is CATSDFDFYGYTI. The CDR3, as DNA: TGTGCCACCAGTGATTTTGACTTCTATGGCTACACCATC.

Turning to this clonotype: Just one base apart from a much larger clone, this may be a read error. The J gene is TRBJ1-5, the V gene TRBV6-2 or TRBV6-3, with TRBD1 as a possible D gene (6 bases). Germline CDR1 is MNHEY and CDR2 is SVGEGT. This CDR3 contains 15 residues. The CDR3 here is CTSSPTQGGNQPQHF. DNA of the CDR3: TGTACCAGCAGTCCGACACAGGGCGGAAATCAGCCCCAGCATTTT.

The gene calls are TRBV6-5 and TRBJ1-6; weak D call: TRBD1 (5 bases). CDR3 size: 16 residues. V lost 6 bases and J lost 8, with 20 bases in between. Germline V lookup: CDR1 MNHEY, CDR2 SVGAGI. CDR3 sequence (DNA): TGTGCCAGCAGCTCTCCCGGAGGGACGGTAGATTCACCCCTCCACTTT. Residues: CASSSPGGTVDSPLHF.